The 30 T cell receptor beta chains below all came from one sample that was sequenced in a study of Tregs in tolerant kidney transplant recipients. This table comes from immunoSEQ multiplex PCR, and its TCRdb copy is limited to in-frame clones, with some not included. Of about 240,000 clones listed, 80% to 85% were seen once; the top ten hold 0.5% to 0.65%. The source material was CD4+ T cells from blood. These receptors were collected from a human donor in good health.

V and J are TRBV5-1 and TRBJ1-4, with unresolved D. CDR1 and CDR2 (germline): SGHRS, YFSETQ. The CDR3 runs 13 residues. Trimming took off 2 bases at V and 7 bases at J, with 9 bases between the two ends. CDR3 DNA: TGCGCCAGCAGCTTCACTCCCAGTGAAAAACTGTTTTTT. The encoded protein is CASSFTPSEKLFF.

V gene TRBV5-1 combines with J gene TRBJ2-1, with D perhaps matching TRBD2 (5 bases). The CDR3 covers 14 residues. The V end was cut by 4 bases, the J end by 4 bases, with 12 bases between. Germline CDR1 and CDR2: SGHRS and YFSETQ. CDR3 loop: CASSLRTGYNEQFF. The CDR3, as DNA: TGCGCCAGCAGCCTAAGGACTGGGTACAATGAGCAGTTCTTC.

The V call is TRBV18, the J call TRBJ2-1; the match to TRBD2 covers 7 bases. This CDR3 has 16 amino acids. J was trimmed by 5 bases and V by 6 bases; bases with no gene match: 13. Germline V CDR1 and CDR2: KGHSH, LQKENI. The CDR3 region has the DNA TGTGCCAGCTCCCTGATGACCGCGGGAGTTAACAATGAGCAGTTCTTC. Amino acids: CASSLMTAGVNNEQFF.

This chain joins TRBV7-8 and TRBJ1-2, with D tentatively TRBD1 (6 bases). V was cut by 2 bases and J by 1 base, with 11 bases left in between. Germline V gene lookup returns CDR1 SGHVS and CDR2 FQNEAQ. The CDR3 extends over 15 amino acids. This CDR3 is CASSLSGALNYGYTF. The CDR3 nucleotides are TGTGCCAGCAGCTTATCGGGGGCTCTTAACTATGGCTACACCTTC.

V and J are TRBV9 and TRBJ2-1; TRBD1 matches at 11 bases. Trimming at V came to 3 bases and at J to 7 bases, leaving 9 bases not matched to a gene. This CDR3 spans 16 amino acids. The germline V gene encodes CDR1 SGDLS and CDR2 YYNGEE. The CDR3, as DNA: TGTGCCAGCAGCGCCCGAGGACAGGGGGCTGGGAATGAGCAGTTCTTC. It encodes CASSARGQGAGNEQFF.

V is TRBV29-1 and J is TRBJ2-1, with 10 bases matching TRBD2. With V trimmed by 3 bases and J by 15 bases, 5 bases remained unmatched. This CDR3 comprises 11 residues. Germline V gene lookup returns CDR1 SQVTM and CDR2 ANQGSEA. CDR3 DNA: TGCAGCGTTGATTCACTAGCGGGAAGGTTCTTC. Amino acids: CSVDSLAGRFF.

The rearrangement links TRBV11-3 to TRBJ2-1, with D hard to call. The CDR3 spans 13 residues. The germline V and J ends were trimmed by 2 bases and 9 bases, with 11 bases remaining between them. Germline lookup yields CDR1 SGHNT and CDR2 YENEEA. The CDR3 loop is CASSLIYRSEQFF. The CDR3 DNA is TGTGCCAGCAGCTTAATTTATAGGAGTGAGCAGTTCTTC.

The V call is TRBV5-1, the J call TRBJ2-7; D possibly corresponds to TRBD2 (5 bases). The CDR3 sequence is 13 residues long. V was clipped by 0 bases and J by 3 bases, with 7 bases between them. The V gene's germline CDR1 is SGHRS and CDR2 YFSETQ. The CDR3 reads CASSLGLFYEQYF. As DNA, the CDR3 is TGCGCCAGCAGCTTGGGACTATTCTACGAGCAGTACTTC.

This clone was recorded only once. V is TRBV9 and J is TRBJ2-1; 9 bases fit TRBD2. The CDR3 sequence is 15 residues long. CDR1 is SGDLS and CDR2 is YYNGEE in the germline V gene. The J segment lost 5 bases and the V segment lost 4 bases, leaving 7 bases of the junction unmatched. This chain's CDR3 is CASSSRVAGDNEQFF. The CDR3 nucleotides are TGTGCCAGCAGCTCCCGGGTAGCGGGGGACAATGAGCAGTTCTTC.

This clone was detected a few times. The genes are TRBV18 and TRBJ1-2, with D maybe TRBD1 (5 bases). The V gene's germline CDR1 is KGHSH and CDR2 LQKENI. V shed 0 bases and J shed 4 bases, with 18 bases lying between them. The CDR3 contains 17 residues. The CDR3 sequence is CASSPPSLRGGSYGYTF. The CDR3 DNA sequence: TGTGCCAGCTCACCACCGTCATTGAGGGGTGGAAGCTATGGCTACACCTTC.

This clone showed up just once. The chain combines TRBV6-1 with TRBJ2-7; D gene uncertain. This CDR3 comprises 15 residues. Germline V CDR1 and CDR2: MNHNS, SASEGT. Deletions cut 6 bases from V and 0 bases from J, with 15 bases between. The CDR3: CASSRHRVYSYEQYF. The CDR3 bases are TGTGCCAGCAGCCGACACCGGGTTTACTCCTACGAGCAGTACTTC.

The gene calls are TRBV7-3 and TRBJ2-1; weak D call: TRBD2 (7 bases). Germline CDR1 is SGHTA and CDR2 is FQGTGA. The CDR3 is 15 residues long. V lost 3 bases, J lost 1 base, and 10 bases lay in between. DNA of the CDR3: TGTGCCAGCAGCTTGGGGGGGCCGTCCTACAATGAGCAGTTCTTC. Residues: CASSLGGPSYNEQFF.

This chain joins TRBV6-5 and TRBJ2-7, with no clear D. Germline V gives CDR1 MNHEY, CDR2 SVGAGI. V was trimmed by 2 bases and J by 0 bases, leaving 5 bases between them. The CDR3 spans 13 residues. The CDR3 DNA follows: TGTGCCAGCAGTTACGCCAGCTCCTACGAGCAGTACTTC. It encodes CASSYASSYEQYF.

The rearrangement joins TRBV18 to TRBJ2-7; D is unclear. CDR1 KGHSH and CDR2 LQKENI come from the germline V gene. V was trimmed by 1 base and J by 1 base, leaving 5 bases between them. CDR3 size: 13 residues. CDR3 in DNA: TGTGCCAGCTCACCACACCCGTCCTACGAGCAGTACTTC. Translating it yields CASSPHPSYEQYF.

This clone was seen a handful of times. V is TRBV6-1 and J is TRBJ1-3, with a weak D call TRBD1 (5 bases). The CDR3 has 15 amino acids. Germline V gene data show CDR1 as MNHNS and CDR2 as SASEGT. The V gene lost 5 bases and the J gene lost 0 bases, with 11 bases spanning the gap. The CDR3 protein is CASSRYDSSGNTIYF. The CDR3 DNA reads TGTGCCAGCAGTAGATATGACAGCTCTGGAAACACCATATATTTT.

V and J are TRBV5-1 and TRBJ2-1; 10 nucleotides align to TRBD1. Losses at the gene ends were 1 base for V and 7 bases for J; bases not matched to a gene: 8. The CDR3 spans 16 residues. Germline lookup yields CDR1 SGHRS and CDR2 YFSETQ. The CDR3 nucleotides are TGCGCCAGCAGCTTGTATCCGGACAGGGGGTTGAATGAGCAGTTCTTC. This encodes CASSLYPDRGLNEQFF.

V usage is TRBV19 and J usage is TRBJ1-2, with TRBD1 as a possible D gene (5 bases). Germline CDR1 and CDR2: LNHDA and SQIVND (reference sequence). CDR3 length: 13 residues. Trimming removed 10 bases at V and 2 bases at J, with 14 bases between. The CDR3 spells CATQFRENYGYTF. CDR3 sequence (DNA): TGTGCCACCCAGTTCAGGGAGAACTATGGCTACACCTTC.

The rearrangement links TRBV5-1 to TRBJ1-2; 9 nucleotides line up with TRBD1. The germline gives CDR1 SGHRS, CDR2 YFSETQ. V gave up 3 bases and J gave up 4 bases; unmatched junction bases: 13. The CDR3 covers 17 residues. The CDR3 region is CASSSAPTGGAGYGYTF. The CDR3 DNA is TGCGCCAGCAGCTCGGCCCCCACAGGGGGCGCGGGCTATGGCTACACCTTC.

The chain carries TRBV7-9 and TRBJ1-2; the D gene is possibly TRBD1 (5 bases). Between the trimmed V and J ends, which lost 5 bases and 4 bases, there was a span of 17 bases. Germline V gene sequence: CDR1 SEHNR, CDR2 FQNEAQ (reference sequence). There are 15 residues in the CDR3. The CDR3 DNA follows: TGTGCCAGCAGCCCCGTGGGGGGTGCCGCCTATGGCTACACCTTC. Translation gives CASSPVGGAAYGYTF.

This clone was seen a handful of times. The V gene is TRBV4-1, the J gene TRBJ2-5; 8 bases map to TRBD2. Germline V gene lookup returns CDR1 MGHRA and CDR2 YSYEKL. After removal of 4 bases from V and 4 bases from J, the junction contained 14 bases not matched to a gene. This CDR3 has 17 amino acids. The CDR3 reads CASSLSPTSAPPETQYF. The DNA for the CDR3 is TGCGCCAGCAGCCTCAGCCCGACTAGCGCCCCCCCAGAGACCCAGTACTTC.

This rearrangement joins TRBV29-1 to TRBJ1-2, with TRBD1 as a possible D gene (5 bases). The CDR3 extends over 13 amino acids. The germline CDR1 and CDR2 sequences are SQVTM and ANQGSEA. V was cut by 6 bases and J by 0 bases, with 11 bases left in between. CDR3 protein: CSVKQAANYGYTF. The CDR3 DNA follows: TGCAGCGTCAAACAGGCAGCTAACTATGGCTACACCTTC.

The chain recombines TRBV10-3 with TRBJ2-5; D is possibly TRBD2 (5 bases). The end of the DNA is better explained by TRBJ2-7, so the J call may be wrong. CDR3 length equals 15 residues. Germline CDR1 and CDR2: ENHRY and SYGVKD. The CDR3 protein is CAIRSPGLGSYEQYF. The DNA of the CDR3 is TGTGCCATCAGATCCCCGGGGTTGGGATCCTACGAGCAGTACTTC.

The V call is TRBV4-1, the J call TRBJ2-4; TRBD2 aligns across 7 bases. The CDR3 consists of 17 residues. Looked up from germline, CDR1 is MGHRA and CDR2 is YSYEKL. V gave up 3 bases and J gave up 0 bases; unmatched junction bases: 8. The DNA of the CDR3 is TGCGCCAGCAGCCACGTTAGCGGGCCACTAGCCAAAAACATTCAGTACTTC. Translation: CASSHVSGPLAKNIQYF.

The chain recombines TRBV15 with TRBJ2-3, with D unclear. Per the germline V gene, CDR1 is LNHNV and CDR2 is YYDKDF (reference sequence). Trimming stripped 3 bases from V and 3 bases from J, with 7 bases between. The CDR3 runs to 13 residues. The CDR3 bases are TGTGCCACCAGCAGGGTAGGAACAGATACGCAGTATTTT. This encodes CATSRVGTDTQYF.

This clone has only a few counts. The chain carries TRBV5-1 and TRBJ1-1; no firm D call. Germline V gene lookup returns CDR1 SGHRS and CDR2 YFSETQ. The germline V and J ends were trimmed by 1 base and 1 base, with 11 bases remaining between them. The CDR3 totals 15 residues. The CDR3 here is CASSLKSLRNTEAFF. DNA of the CDR3: TGCGCCAGCAGCTTGAAAAGTTTAAGGAACACTGAAGCTTTCTTT.

V usage is TRBV6-6 and J usage is TRBJ1-6; D is unclear. This CDR3 is built from 14 residues. The germline V gene has CDR1 MNHNY and CDR2 SVGAGI (reference sequence). V was shortened by 4 bases and J by 8 bases, with 12 bases between the two germline ends. CDR3 coding DNA: TGTGCCAGCAGTTCCGGGCCCGATTATTCACCCCTCCACTTT. This sequence encodes CASSSGPDYSPLHF.

The J gene is TRBJ2-7, the V gene TRBV18; maybe TRBD1 (6 bases). V was trimmed by 4 bases and J by 5 bases, leaving 9 bases between them. CDR1 KGHSH and CDR2 LQKENI come from the germline V gene. The CDR3 covers 12 residues. The CDR3 coding sequence is TGTGCCAGCTCACGACAGGATCACGAGCAGTACTTC. This sequence encodes CASSRQDHEQYF.

The chain links TRBV29-1 to TRBJ1-1; D unclear. CDR1 is SQVTM, CDR2 ANQGSEA, per germline. Trimming removed 0 bases from V and 3 bases from J, with 5 bases in between. There are 12 residues in the CDR3. The CDR3 coding sequence is TGCAGCGTTGAAGAGTCGTACACTGAAGCTTTCTTT. It encodes CSVEESYTEAFF.

The J gene is TRBJ1-2, the V gene TRBV6-5; D perhaps matches TRBD1 (5 bases). The germline V and J ends were trimmed by 2 bases and 7 bases, with 11 bases remaining between them. This CDR3 spans 13 amino acids. Germline V gene data show CDR1 as MNHEY and CDR2 as SVGAGI. The CDR3 nucleotides are TGTGCCAGCAGTTACGGGACGGGCGCTGGCTACACCTTC. Protein: CASSYGTGAGYTF.

V usage is TRBV10-1 and J usage is TRBJ2-5, with D uncertain. The CDR3 has 13 amino acids. CDR1 is WNHNN, CDR2 SYGVQD, per germline (reference sequence). Trimming cost V 5 bases and J 1 base, with 8 bases left between them. This CDR3 reads CASSRRTQETQYF. CDR3 sequence (DNA): TGCGCCAGCAGTCGGCGGACCCAAGAGACCCAGTACTTC.